The 9 T cell receptor delta chains given below trace back to one sample, sequenced in a study of γδ T cells in repeated Plasmodium falciparum infection. TCRdb fed the multiplex PCR reads into CATT to redo clone calling. The sample carries tens of thousands of delta-chain clones, approximately 1% recorded once. Vgamma9/Vdelta2+ and Vdelta2-negative gammadelta T cells were flow-sorted from PBMC for bulk sequencing. Sequenced sample: gamma-delta T cells from blood. These receptor sequences come from a pool of human donors (malaria-infected and uninfected, not separated).

On this clone itself: A far bigger clonotype differs at one base, so this is likely a read error. Other DNA variants within this sample encode the same CDR3. This chain uses TRDV1 with TRDJ4; 11 bases line up with TRDD3. The CDR3 is 18 amino acids. Trimming took 2 bases from V and 0 from J; bases not matched to a gene: 11. From germline, CDR1 is TSWWSYY and CDR2 QGS. The CDR3 here is CALGEKIQLGDKARPLIF. In DNA, the CDR3 is TGTGCTCTTGGGGAAAAGATCCAACTGGGGGATAAGGCCAGACCCCTGATCTTT.

This clone has more than one count but fewer than ten. A far larger clone is only one base removed, so a read error is likely. This CDR3 is also generated by other DNA sequences in the sample. The V and J genes are TRDV2 and TRDJ1; 12 positions agree with TRDD3. Here the J gene came from matching the DNA to germline, since TCRdb omits it. The CDR3 sequence is 19 residues long. Germline V gene lookup returns CDR1 GEAIGNYY and CDR2 EKD. CDR3 coding DNA: TGTGCCTGCATCACGTACTGGGGGATACCCTCCCCGTACACCGGTAAACTCATCTTT. Translation: CACITYWGIPSPYTGKLIF.

This clone was detected a few times. TCRdb's protein, taken from a much larger clone, differs from this DNA's translation at residue 3, likely owing to a read error; the protein displayed comes from the DNA. V gene TRDV1 combines with J gene TRDJ3; D tentatively reads TRDD2 or TRDD3 (7 bases each). TCRdb offers no J gene call, so here the DNA was matched to germline to obtain one. Germline assignment: CDR1 TSWWSYY and CDR2 QGS. The CDR3 sequence is 24 residues long. The chain's CDR3 is CAPGGVSFLRSPGDPAWDTRQMFF. CDR3 coding DNA: TGTGCTCCTGGGGGGGTGTCCTTCCTTCGTTCACCGGGGGATCCCGCCTGGGACACCCGACAGATGTTTTTC.

As concerns this clone: TCRdb has a much larger clone's protein, which differs at residue 7 from the translation of this DNA, likely because of a read error; what is shown is the protein translated from the DNA. The rearrangement uses TRDV2 and TRDJ1; D may match TRDD2 or TRDD3 (5 bases each). TCRdb supplies no J gene; here it was assigned by aligning the nucleotide sequence to germline. V gave up 3 bases and J gave up 0 bases, with 16 bases separating them. The CDR3 consists of 16 residues. Germline CDR1 GEAIGNYY, CDR2 EKD. CDR3: CACDALRGAYTDKLIF. CDR3 DNA: TGTGCCTGTGACGCCCTACGGGGGGCTTACACCGATAAACTCATCTTT.

A word on this clone: The likely explanation is a read error, given a far larger clone one base away. The same CDR3 also results from other DNA sequences found in this sample. CDR3 DNA sequence: TGTGCTCTTGGGGAACTAGGAACTTTACTATCACTGGGGGATCGTAGCTCCTGGGACACCCGACAGATGTTTTTC. Amino acid sequence: CALGELGTLLSLGDRSSWDTRQMFF. The chain recombines TRDV1 with TRDJ3; 10 bases align to TRDD3. The J gene, not given by TCRdb, was assigned here from a germline match of the nucleotide sequence. V lost 0 bases, J lost 0 bases, and 20 bases stayed unmatched. This CDR3 is 25 amino acids long. Germline CDR1 and CDR2: TSWWSYY and QGS.

This clone occurred a few times. TCRdb records a much larger clone's protein for this DNA, with a difference at residue 6 that likely arises from a read error; the protein given is the translation of the DNA. The V and J genes are TRDV2 and TRDJ3; D is perhaps TRDD3 (5 bases). Matching the DNA to germline supplied the J gene, which TCRdb does not give. The germline gives CDR1 GEAIGNYY, CDR2 EKD. The CDR3 runs 19 residues. V shed 0 bases and J shed 2 bases, with 16 bases lying between them. The CDR3, as DNA: TGTGCCTGTGACACCTCGGGGGCGTTGAGAGCCTGGGACACCCGACAGATGTTTTTC. Protein sequence: CACDTSGALRAWDTRQMFF.

Concerning this clone itself: A far larger clone is off by one base, so a read error is likely. Other DNA sequences from this sample encode an identical CDR3 as well. The chain has TRDV1 and TRDJ2; D may be TRDD3 (5 bases). Assignment of the J gene here rests on matching the DNA to germline, because TCRdb gives none. CDR3 size: 16 residues. V lost 9 bases, J lost 2 bases, and 19 bases lay in between. Germline-derived CDR1 and CDR2 are TSWWSYY and QGS. CDR3 bases: TGTGCTCTCAAGACGGGTGGGGACACGTTGACAGCACAACTCTTCTTT. Translating it yields CALKTGGDTLTAQLFF.

This clone has just a few counts. With a far larger clone one base away, a read error is the likely cause. Other DNA variants within this sample encode the same CDR3. For the CDR3, the DNA is TGTGCCTGTGACACCGTTGGGACGAGCACCGATAAGCTCATCTTT. It is translated as CACDTVGTSTDKLIF. The V gene reported is TRDV2; the J gene is uncalled; the D call TRDD3 from the table was never checked on the DNA. CDR1 and CDR2 (germline): GEAIGNYY, EKD. The CDR3 spans 15 residues.

This clone was observed a handful of times. Only one base separates this from a far larger clonotype, so it likely reflects a read error. Distinct nucleotide sequences in the sample also encode this CDR3. This chain links TRDV1 with TRDJ1, with TRDD3 matching over 9 bases. Germline CDR1 and CDR2: TSWWSYY and QGS. The length of the CDR3 is 19 residues. The chain's CDR3 is CALGNSGYWGTEYTDKLIF. The CDR3 DNA reads TGTGCTCTTGGGAATTCTGGGTACTGGGGGACAGAATACACTGATAAACTCATCTTT.